The following is a TCR beta chain sequence with its context. Clones were sequenced by immunoSEQ multiplex PCR, and TCRdb holds only the in-frame ones, with some missing. The table shows more than 400,000 clones, with around 90% occurring only once. This record belongs to a study of blood T cell repertoires in COVID-19. Overall study context: The analysed material was cDNA or gDNA that came from T cells, B-cell-depleted T cells, or PBMCs.

Participant-reported clinical history was the basis for cohort assignment. Cohort 3 recovered donors had two negative PCRs, clearance, or symptom resolution. Germline CDR1 and CDR2: GTSNPN and SVGIG (reference sequence). The CDR3 covers 13 residues. The junction had 4 bases not matched to a gene; V was cut back by 4 bases and J by 2 bases. The J gene is TRBJ1-2, the V gene TRBV30; 7 bases align to TRBD1. Specimen: PBMCs or T cells enriched from blood (not recorded which). This clonotype originated in a woman younger than 35 who had recovered from COVID-19. The CDR3 region is CAWTRGVNYGYTF. Here the CDR3 DNA reads TGTGCCTGGACCAGGGGGGTAAACTATGGCTACACCTTC.